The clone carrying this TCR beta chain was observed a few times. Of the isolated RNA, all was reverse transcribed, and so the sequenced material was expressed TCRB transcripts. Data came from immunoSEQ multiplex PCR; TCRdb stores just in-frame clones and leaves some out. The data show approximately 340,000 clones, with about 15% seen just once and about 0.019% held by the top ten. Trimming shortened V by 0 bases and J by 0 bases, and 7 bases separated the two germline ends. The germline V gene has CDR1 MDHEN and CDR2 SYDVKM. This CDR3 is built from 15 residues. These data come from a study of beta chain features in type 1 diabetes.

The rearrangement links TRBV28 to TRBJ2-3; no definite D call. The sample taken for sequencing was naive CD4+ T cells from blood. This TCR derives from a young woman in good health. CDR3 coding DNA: TGTGCCAGCAGTTTATGGCAGGATAGCACAGATACGCAGTATTTT. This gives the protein CASSLWQDSTDTQYF.